A single T cell receptor beta chain is shown here with its context. Its target antigen remains unknown. No base qualities exist here, and no much larger clone lies one base off it. Library preparation employed 5' RACE. For sequencing, an Illumina HiSeq 2500 was employed. A second roughly 6 to 11 cycle PCR used a sample-barcoded 5' primer and a J-beta primer mix. Each TCR beta cDNA molecule received a unique molecular identifier from a template-switch 5' adaptor carrying 12 random nucleotides. Each sample yielded at least 2.5 million CDR3-containing paired-end reads. All of the RNA was converted into first-strand cDNA using the Mint cDNA synthesis kit, with a TRBC-specific oligonucleotide serving as the primer. Following uracil-DNA glycosylase treatment, all cDNA underwent a first 18-cycle PCR with the universal primers M1SS and BC2_uni_R. Turning to the authors' computational methods: For normalization, 1 million high-quality reads were randomly selected from each sample, with every read carrying a distinct molecular identifier. Instead of being binned into consensus sequences, reads that shared molecular identifiers were thrown out. MiTCR, set to a Q25 quality threshold and the strictest error-elimination algorithm, was used for CDR3 identification, clonotype clustering and error correction. A nonparametric unseen species model with Euler transformation was used to estimate lower-bound total TCR beta diversity. TCRdb applied fastp at Q25 and MiXCR to the public reads, then kept only in-frame beta chains. Here each entry gathers all rows of one CDR3 protein and keeps the most common genes and DNA. These V and J calls originate from TCRdb's pipeline instead of the authors' own analysis. This sample lists roughly 1 million distinct CDR3 sequences; 20% to 25% were detected once. The ten largest account for about 0.72% of the sample.

Donors were a few dozen systemically healthy Caucasian individuals from Russia aged 6 to 90 years. Roughly 9 milliliters of peripheral blood were drawn from each donor into EDTA-treated Vacutainer tubes. PBMCs were isolated by Ficoll-Paque density-gradient centrifugation, with at least 6.5 million obtained per sample. Trizol reagent was used to extract total RNA from the PBMCs, yielding at least 6 micrograms per sample. The percentages of naive CD45RAhigh/CD27high T cells were determined by flow cytometry on a PBMC aliquot from every donor. This entry is derived from a study of blood T cells in healthy people across ages (dated by TCRdb to the mid-2010s). Regarding the study in general: In model experiments, template switching captured roughly one uniquely barcoded TCR beta cDNA molecule for every two T cells. Using deep sequencing normalized with unique cDNA molecular identifiers, the study measured how TCR beta repertoire diversity changes with age. The donors were divided into four age groups: young (average approximately 16 years), middle-aged (roughly 42), aged (approximately 64) and long-lived (82). For two donors (one aged 18 to 29 and one aged 80 or older), the study analyzed two additional independent replicas of 1 million unique cDNA reads from the same blood draw.

Results the study describes overall, beyond this receptor: The long-lived group showed more naive CD4+ T cells, fewer expanded clones and increased TCR diversity than the aged group, suggesting age selection. Observed TCR beta diversity correlated strongly with the percentage of naive T cells measured by flow cytometry. Estimates of total diversity based on one million sequenced T cells were considered lower bounds and underestimates. Because profiling used bulk unsorted PBMCs, naive and antigen-experienced compartments could not be compared conclusively. Because donor CMV infection status was unknown, age-related changes in expanded clonotypes were potentially confounded. Observed TCR beta diversity per million T cells fell roughly linearly with age, and a significant reduction was already apparent by age roughly 40.

Per the germline V gene, MDHEN is the CDR1 and SYDVKM is the CDR2. V loses 4 bases at its end and J loses 4 bases; junction bases beyond the gene matches: 1. Reading from cysteine to phenylalanine, the CDR3 counts 15 amino acids. The sequence is cut down to CDR3 DNA, 45 bases in frame from base 1. The sample was also reused in another study, on T cells of mothers and their children. In that second paper, the authors write: Nine systemically healthy Caucasian individuals, comprising three mothers and their six children, were included as donors. cDNA synthesis used all of the extracted RNA, with approximately 1.6 ug of RNA in each 15 ul reaction. In the second PCR, sample barcodes and 2-4 random nucleotides were introduced via the M1S primer. More than 9 million TCR beta CDR3 reads were obtained from each mother, and several million reads were obtained from each child. TCR recombination output is similarly shaped by thymic selection in related and unrelated pairs, with a minor effect exerted by inherited differences. Normalized repertoire overlap in related mother-child pairs was always slightly higher than in unrelated mother-child pairs, but the difference was never significant. No persistent microchimeric T cell clones were found, with a detection sensitivity of 80 to 100 clones per million clonotypes. Deep NGS was used in the study to compare the TCR beta repertoires of mothers and children and to look for features that separate related mother-child pairs from unrelated individuals. The mean age was around 40 +/- 4 years for the mothers and 11 +/- 4 years for the children. After adapter ligation with NEBNext reagents, the libraries were sequenced on Illumina HiSeq 2000 with 100+100 nt paired-end reads. To prevent cross-contamination, the mother and child libraries were prepared one month apart and sequenced in separate runs. Each donor had between roughly 500,000 and 2,100,000 distinct TCR beta clonotypes identified. Naive TCR beta clonotypes were estimated from low-frequency clonotypes matched to each donor's FACS-determined naive share, without sorting.

This chain is built from TRBV28 and TRBJ2-2; TRBD2 aligns with 12 central bases. The sample comprised blood. The origin of this receptor is a girl aged 2-10 years in good health. CDR3 loop: CASSSSGRATGELFF. The DNA is as follows: TGTGCCAGCAGTTCTAGCGGGAGGGCCACCGGGGAGCTGTTTTTT. Where the CDR3 stops, the reference TRBV28 and TRBJ2-2 genes take over; the full variable domain is DVKVTQSSRYLVKRTGEKVFLECVQDMDHENMFWYRQDPGLGLRLIYFSYDVKMKEKGDIPEGYSVSREKKERFSLILESASTNQTSMYLCASSSSGRATGELFFGEGSRLTVL.